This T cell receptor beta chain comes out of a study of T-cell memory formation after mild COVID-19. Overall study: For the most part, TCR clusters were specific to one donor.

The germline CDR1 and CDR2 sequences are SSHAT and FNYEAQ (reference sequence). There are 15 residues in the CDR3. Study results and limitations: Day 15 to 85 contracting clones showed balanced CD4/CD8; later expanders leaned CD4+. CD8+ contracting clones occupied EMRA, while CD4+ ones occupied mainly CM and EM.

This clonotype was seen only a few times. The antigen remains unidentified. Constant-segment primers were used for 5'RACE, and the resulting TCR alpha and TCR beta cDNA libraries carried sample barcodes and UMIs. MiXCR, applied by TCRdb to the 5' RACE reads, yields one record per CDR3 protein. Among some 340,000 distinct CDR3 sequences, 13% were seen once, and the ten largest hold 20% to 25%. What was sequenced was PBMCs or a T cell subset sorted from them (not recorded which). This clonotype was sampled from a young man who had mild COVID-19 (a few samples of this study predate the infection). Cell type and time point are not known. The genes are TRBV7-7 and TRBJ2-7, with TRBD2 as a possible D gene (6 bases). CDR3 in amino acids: CASSFGPRRAYEQYV. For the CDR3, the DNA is TGTGCTAGCAGCTTTGGGCCGCGGAGGGCCTACGAGCAGTACGTC.